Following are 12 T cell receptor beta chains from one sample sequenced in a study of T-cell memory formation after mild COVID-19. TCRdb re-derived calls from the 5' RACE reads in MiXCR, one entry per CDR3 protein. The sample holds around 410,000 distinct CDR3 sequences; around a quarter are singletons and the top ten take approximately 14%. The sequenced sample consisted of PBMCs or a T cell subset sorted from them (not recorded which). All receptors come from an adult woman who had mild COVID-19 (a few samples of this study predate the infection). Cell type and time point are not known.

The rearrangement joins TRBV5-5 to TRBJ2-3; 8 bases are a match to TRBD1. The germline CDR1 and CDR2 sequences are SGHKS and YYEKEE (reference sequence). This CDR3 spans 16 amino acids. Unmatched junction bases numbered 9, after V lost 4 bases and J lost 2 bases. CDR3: CASSPVGDRFTDTQYF. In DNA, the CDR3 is TGTGCCAGCAGCCCCGTGGGGGACAGGTTCACAGATACGCAGTATTTT.

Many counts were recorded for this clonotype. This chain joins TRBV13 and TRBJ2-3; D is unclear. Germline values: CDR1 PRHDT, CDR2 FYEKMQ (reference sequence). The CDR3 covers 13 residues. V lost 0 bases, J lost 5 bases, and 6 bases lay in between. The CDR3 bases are TGTGCCAGCAGCTTAGGCCGCGGAGATACGCAGTATTTT. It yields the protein CASSLGRGDTQYF.

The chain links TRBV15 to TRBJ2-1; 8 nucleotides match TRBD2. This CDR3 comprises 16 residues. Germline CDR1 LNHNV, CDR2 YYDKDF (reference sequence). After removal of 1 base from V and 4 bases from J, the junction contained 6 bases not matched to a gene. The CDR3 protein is CATSRGISGIYNEQFF. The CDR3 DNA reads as TGTGCCACCAGCAGAGGGATTAGCGGGATTTACAATGAGCAGTTCTTC.

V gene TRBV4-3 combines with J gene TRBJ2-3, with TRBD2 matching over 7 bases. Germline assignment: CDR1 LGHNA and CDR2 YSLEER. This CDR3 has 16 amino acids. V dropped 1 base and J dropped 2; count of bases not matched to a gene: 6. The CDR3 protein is CASSQGAAGNTDTQYF. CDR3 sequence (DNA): TGCGCCAGCAGCCAAGGAGCAGCGGGAAACACAGATACGCAGTATTTT.

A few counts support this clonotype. The CDR3 loop reads CASSYGRAGANVLTF. The CDR3, as DNA: TGTGCCAGCAGTTACGGGAGGGCTGGGGCCAACGTCCTGACTTTC. The chain carries TRBV6-5 and TRBJ2-6; 7 bases match TRBD2. Germline trimming cut 2 bases from V and 2 bases from J; bases unmatched to any gene: 0. The V gene's germline CDR1 is MNHEY and CDR2 SVGAGI. There are 15 residues in the CDR3.

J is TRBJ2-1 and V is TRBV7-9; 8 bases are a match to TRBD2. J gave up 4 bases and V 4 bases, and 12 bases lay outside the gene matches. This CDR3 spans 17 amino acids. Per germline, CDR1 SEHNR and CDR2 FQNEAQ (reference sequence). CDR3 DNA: TGTGCCAGCAGCTCGGGACTAGAGTTGAGGCCATACAATGAGCAGTTCTTC. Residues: CASSSGLELRPYNEQFF.

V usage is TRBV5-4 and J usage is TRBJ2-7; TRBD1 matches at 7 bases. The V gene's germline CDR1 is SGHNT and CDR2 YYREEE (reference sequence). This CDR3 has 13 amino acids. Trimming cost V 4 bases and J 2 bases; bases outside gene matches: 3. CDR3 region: CASSIGTAYEQYF. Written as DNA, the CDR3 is TGTGCCAGCAGCATTGGGACAGCCTACGAGCAGTACTTC.

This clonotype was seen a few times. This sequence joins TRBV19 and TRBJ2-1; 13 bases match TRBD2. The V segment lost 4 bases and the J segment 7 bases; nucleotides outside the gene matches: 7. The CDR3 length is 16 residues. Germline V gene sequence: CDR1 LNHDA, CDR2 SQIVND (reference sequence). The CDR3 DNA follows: TGTGCCAGTAGTAATTTTGGACTAGCGGGAGTAAATGAGCAGTTCTTC. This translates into CASSNFGLAGVNEQFF.

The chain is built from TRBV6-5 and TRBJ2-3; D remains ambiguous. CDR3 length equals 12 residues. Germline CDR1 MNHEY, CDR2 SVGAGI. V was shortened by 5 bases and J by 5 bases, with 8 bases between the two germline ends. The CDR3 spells CASSKVGDTQYF. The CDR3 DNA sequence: TGTGCCAGCAGTAAGGTGGGAGATACGCAGTATTTT.

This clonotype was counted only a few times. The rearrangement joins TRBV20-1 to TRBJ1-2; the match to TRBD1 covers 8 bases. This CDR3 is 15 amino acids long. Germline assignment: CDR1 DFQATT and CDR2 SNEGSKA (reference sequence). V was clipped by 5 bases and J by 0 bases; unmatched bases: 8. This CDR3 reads CSALARTGTNYGYTF. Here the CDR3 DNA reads TGCAGTGCTTTAGCTAGGACAGGGACTAACTATGGCTACACCTTC.

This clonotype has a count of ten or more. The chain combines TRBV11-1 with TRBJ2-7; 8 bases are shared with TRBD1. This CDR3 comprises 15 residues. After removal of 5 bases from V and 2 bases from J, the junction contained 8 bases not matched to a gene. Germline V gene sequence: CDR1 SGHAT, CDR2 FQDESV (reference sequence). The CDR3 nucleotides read TGTGCCAGCAGCCGCGGGGCACAGGGGGCCTACGAGCAGTACTTC. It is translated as CASSRGAQGAYEQYF.

The DNA of the CDR3 is TGTGCCAGCTCACCACCCGGGCCCGGGACAGGGGGCTATGGCTACACCTTC. It encodes CASSPPGPGTGGYGYTF. V is TRBV18 and J is TRBJ1-2; TRBD1 matches 11 bases. The CDR3 consists of 17 residues. After removal of 0 bases from V and 4 bases from J, the junction contained 7 bases not matched to a gene. CDR1 and CDR2 from the germline V gene are KGHSH and LQKENI.